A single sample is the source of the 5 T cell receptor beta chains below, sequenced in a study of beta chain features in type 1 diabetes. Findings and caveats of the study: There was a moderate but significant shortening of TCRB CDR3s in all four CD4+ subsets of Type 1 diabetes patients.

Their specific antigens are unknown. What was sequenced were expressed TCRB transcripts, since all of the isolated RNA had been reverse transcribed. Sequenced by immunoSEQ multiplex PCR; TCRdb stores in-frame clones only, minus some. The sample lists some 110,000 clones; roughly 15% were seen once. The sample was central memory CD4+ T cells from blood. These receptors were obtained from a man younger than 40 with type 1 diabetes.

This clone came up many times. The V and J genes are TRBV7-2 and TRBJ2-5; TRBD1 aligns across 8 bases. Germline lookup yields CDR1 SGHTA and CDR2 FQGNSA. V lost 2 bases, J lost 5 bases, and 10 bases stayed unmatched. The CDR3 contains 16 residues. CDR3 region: CASSLPHDRGMETQYF. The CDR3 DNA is TGTGCCAGCAGCTTACCCCACGACAGGGGTATGGAGACCCAGTACTTC.

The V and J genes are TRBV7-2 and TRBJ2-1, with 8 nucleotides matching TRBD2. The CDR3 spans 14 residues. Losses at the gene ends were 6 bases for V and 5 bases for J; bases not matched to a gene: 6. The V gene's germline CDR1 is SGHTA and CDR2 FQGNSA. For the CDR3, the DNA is TGTGCCAGCAGTCTGGGACTAGAGAACAATGAGCAGTTCTTC. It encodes CASSLGLENNEQFF.

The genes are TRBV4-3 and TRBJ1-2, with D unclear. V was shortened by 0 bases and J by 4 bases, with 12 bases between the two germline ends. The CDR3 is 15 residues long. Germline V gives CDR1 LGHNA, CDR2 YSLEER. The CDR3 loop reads CASSQDQVGTYGYTF. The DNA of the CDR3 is TGCGCCAGCAGCCAAGACCAAGTGGGAACCTATGGCTACACCTTC.

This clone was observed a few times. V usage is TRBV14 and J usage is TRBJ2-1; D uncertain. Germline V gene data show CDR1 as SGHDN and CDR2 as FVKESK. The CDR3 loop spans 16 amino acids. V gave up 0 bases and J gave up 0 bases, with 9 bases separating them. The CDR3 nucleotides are TGTGCCAGCAGCCAAGACGGCAGGAGCTCCTACAATGAGCAGTTCTTC. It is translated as CASSQDGRSSYNEQFF.

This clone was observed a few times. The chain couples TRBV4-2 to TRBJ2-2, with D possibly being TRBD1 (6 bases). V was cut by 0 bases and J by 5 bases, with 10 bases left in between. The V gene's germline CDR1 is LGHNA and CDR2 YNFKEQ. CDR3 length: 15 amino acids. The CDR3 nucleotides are TGTGCCAGCAGCCAAGAGAGGGGGTGGACCGGGGAGCTGTTTTTT. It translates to CASSQERGWTGELFF.